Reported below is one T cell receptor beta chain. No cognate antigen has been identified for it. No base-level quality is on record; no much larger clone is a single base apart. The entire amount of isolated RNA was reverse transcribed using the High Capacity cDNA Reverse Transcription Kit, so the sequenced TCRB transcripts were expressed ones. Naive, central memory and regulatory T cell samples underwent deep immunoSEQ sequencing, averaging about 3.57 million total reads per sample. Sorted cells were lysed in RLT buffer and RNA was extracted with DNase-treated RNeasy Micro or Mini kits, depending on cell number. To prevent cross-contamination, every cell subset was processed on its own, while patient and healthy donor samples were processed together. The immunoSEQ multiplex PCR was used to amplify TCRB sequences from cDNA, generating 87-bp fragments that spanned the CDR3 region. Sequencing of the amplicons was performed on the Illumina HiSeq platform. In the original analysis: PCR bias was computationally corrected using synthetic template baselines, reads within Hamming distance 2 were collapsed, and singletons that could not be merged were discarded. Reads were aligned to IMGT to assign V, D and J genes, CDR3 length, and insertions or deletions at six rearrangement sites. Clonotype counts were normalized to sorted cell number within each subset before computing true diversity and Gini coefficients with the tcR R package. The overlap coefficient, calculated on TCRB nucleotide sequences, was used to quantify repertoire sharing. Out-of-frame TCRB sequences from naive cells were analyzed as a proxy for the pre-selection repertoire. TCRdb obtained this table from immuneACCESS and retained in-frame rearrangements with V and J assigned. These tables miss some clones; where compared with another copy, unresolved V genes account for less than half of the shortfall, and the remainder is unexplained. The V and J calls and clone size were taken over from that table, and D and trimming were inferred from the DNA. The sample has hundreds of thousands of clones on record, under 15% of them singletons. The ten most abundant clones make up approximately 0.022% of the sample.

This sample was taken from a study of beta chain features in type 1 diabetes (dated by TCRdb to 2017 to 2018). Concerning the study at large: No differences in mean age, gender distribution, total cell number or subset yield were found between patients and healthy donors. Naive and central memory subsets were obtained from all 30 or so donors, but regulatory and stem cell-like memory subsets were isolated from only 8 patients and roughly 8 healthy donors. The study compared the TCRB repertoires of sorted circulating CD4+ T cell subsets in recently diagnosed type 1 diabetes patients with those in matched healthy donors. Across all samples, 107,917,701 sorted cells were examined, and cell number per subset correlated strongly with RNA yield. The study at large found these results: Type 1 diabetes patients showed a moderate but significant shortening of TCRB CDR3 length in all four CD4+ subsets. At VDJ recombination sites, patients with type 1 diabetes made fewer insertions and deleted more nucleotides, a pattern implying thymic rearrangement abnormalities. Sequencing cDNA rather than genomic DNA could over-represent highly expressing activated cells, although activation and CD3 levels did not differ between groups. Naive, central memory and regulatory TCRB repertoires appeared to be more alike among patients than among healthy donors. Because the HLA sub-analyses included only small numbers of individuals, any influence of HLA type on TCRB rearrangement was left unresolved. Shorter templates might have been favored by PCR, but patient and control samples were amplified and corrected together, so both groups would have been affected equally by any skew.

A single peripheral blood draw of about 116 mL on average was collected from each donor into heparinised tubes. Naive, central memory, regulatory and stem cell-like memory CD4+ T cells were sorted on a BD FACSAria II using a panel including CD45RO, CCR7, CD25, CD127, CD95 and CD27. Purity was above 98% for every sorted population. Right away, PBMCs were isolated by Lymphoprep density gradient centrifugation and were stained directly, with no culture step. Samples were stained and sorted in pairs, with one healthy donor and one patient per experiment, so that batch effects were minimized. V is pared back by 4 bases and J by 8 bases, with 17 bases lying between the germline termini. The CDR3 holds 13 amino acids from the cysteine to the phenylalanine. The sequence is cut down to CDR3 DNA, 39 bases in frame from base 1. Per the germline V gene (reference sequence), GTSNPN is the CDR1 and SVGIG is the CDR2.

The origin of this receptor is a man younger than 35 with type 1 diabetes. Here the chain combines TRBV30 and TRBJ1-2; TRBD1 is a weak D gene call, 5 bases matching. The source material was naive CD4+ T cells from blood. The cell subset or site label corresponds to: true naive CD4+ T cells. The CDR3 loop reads CAWNRGGLVGYTF. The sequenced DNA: TGTGCCTGGAACCGGGGGGGTCTCGTGGGCTACACCTTC.